Sequencing of this TCR beta chain was carried out in a study of radiotherapy plus CTLA-4 blockade in lung cancer. Across the study: Among patients, over 15% showed objective responses, and around 30% had disease control.

As for this clone: Its antigen is as yet unknown.

Profiled with immunoSEQ multiplex PCR; TCRdb holds only in-frame clones, not every one. The data contain about 38,000 clones, 70% to 85% of them singletons. Trimming pared 1 base from V and 0 bases from J, leaving 7 bases between. The CDR3 runs to 15 residues. Germline CDR1 SGHVS, CDR2 FQNEAQ. Patients in the study, people with chemo-refractory metastatic non-small-cell lung cancer, received focal radiation plus ipilimumab CTLA-4 blockade. Study-wide results and limits: In blood, tumor-derived TCR clones expanded after radiotherapy plus ipilimumab. Strongest reported response predictors: early blood clone changes and post-radiation interferon-beta.

The chain is built from TRBV7-8 and TRBJ1-5; no reliable D call. This TCR derives from a human donor with non-small cell lung cancer who had stable disease on radiotherapy plus ipilimumab. The sequencing here drew on peripheral blood, taken from a patient treated with radiotherapy plus ipilimumab. The chain's CDR3 is CASSLGPNSNQPQHF. Here the CDR3 DNA reads TGTGCCAGCAGCTTAGGGCCAAATAGCAATCAGCCCCAGCATTTT.